The present entry profiles one T cell receptor (beta chain) with its context. Its specificity is not known. The source of the sample is a study of T cell responses to AZD1222 COVID-19 vaccine. General study results and limits: Baseline serology detected seropositivity in only a handful of AZD1222 recipients.

Libraries were prepared by immunoSEQ multiplex PCR; TCRdb keeps only in-frame clonotypes and omits some of them. The table includes approximately 120,000 clones, roughly 90% detected once. Germline V gives CDR1 SGHNT, CDR2 YYREEE (reference sequence). The V and J ends lost 2 bases and 1 base, in that order; junction bases with no gene match: 2. This CDR3 is built from 14 residues. The chain couples TRBV5-4 to TRBJ2-7; TRBD1 aligns across 8 bases. The origin of this receptor is an adult in good health. Sequencing used peripheral blood, obtained on day 0 of AZD1222 vaccination. CDR3 nucleotides: TGTGCCAGCAGCTTTGGACAGGGTTCCTACGAGCAGTACTTC. This codes for CASSFGQGSYEQYF.